These 32 T cell receptor beta chains were sequenced from one sample in a study of shared clonotypes between healthy human individuals. Repertoires were generated with immunoSEQ multiplex PCR, while TCRdb's copy carries only in-frame clones and drops some. This table holds roughly 2,300,000 clones, just under 95% found once. Sequencing was performed on naive CD4+ T cells from PBMCs. Subset meaning: CD45RA+ positively selected. These receptors came from a man aged 18 to 30 in good health. Some clones in this sample may be carry-over from other donors' samples.

The chain employs TRBV14 and TRBJ2-7; 10 bases are shared with TRBD2. CDR1 is SGHDN and CDR2 is FVKESK in the germline V gene. V lost 1 base, J lost 3 bases, and 3 bases stayed unmatched. This CDR3 comprises 15 residues. As DNA, the CDR3 is TGTGCCAGCAGCCAAGGGATAGCGGGAGGCTACGAGCAGTACTTC. It translates to CASSQGIAGGYEQYF.

The chain employs TRBV9 and TRBJ2-1; 7 nucleotides align to TRBD2. The V segment lost 7 bases and the J segment 9 bases; nucleotides outside the gene matches: 19. The germline CDR1 and CDR2 sequences are SGDLS and YYNGEE. The CDR3 is made up of 16 amino acids. This CDR3 reads CASGSLGTTEWSEQFF. CDR3 sequence (DNA): TGTGCCAGCGGTTCACTCGGGACTACTGAATGGAGTGAGCAGTTCTTC.

This chain joins TRBV4-1 and TRBJ2-7, with TRBD2 identical over 9 bases. The V gene end was trimmed by 3 bases and the J gene end by 0 bases; junction bases not matched to a gene: 9. Germline V gene lookup returns CDR1 MGHRA and CDR2 YSYEKL. The CDR3 runs 17 residues. CDR3 region: CASSHGILSGSSYEQYF. The CDR3 region has the DNA TGCGCCAGCAGCCACGGCATACTTAGCGGGAGCTCCTACGAGCAGTACTTC.

This clone appeared a single time. The sample holds other DNA sequences that translate to the same CDR3. The V gene is TRBV18, the J gene TRBJ2-3; D is undetermined. The CDR3 covers 12 residues. Germline lookup yields CDR1 KGHSH and CDR2 LQKENI. V was cut by 3 bases and J by 2 bases, with 3 bases left in between. DNA of the CDR3: TGTGCCAGCTCACCGTCCACAGATACGCAGTATTTT. Translation gives CASSPSTDTQYF.

In DNA, the CDR3 is TGTGCCAGCAGCCTAGGGCGGTCGGGCAATGAGCAGTTCTTC. Protein product: CASSLGRSGNEQFF. The rearrangement joins TRBV7-2 to TRBJ2-1; D ambiguous. CDR3 length: 14 amino acids. The V gene's germline CDR1 is SGHTA and CDR2 FQGNSA. V lost 5 bases, J lost 6 bases, and 14 bases lay in between.

CDR3 region: CASSLEGWANQPQHF. The DNA of the CDR3 is TGTGCCAGCAGCTTAGAGGGGTGGGCTAATCAGCCCCAGCATTTT. The rearrangement links TRBV7-9 to TRBJ1-5; TRBD1 is a possible D gene (5 bases). The CDR3 extends over 15 amino acids. Germline V gene lookup returns CDR1 SEHNR and CDR2 FQNEAQ (reference sequence). Trimming pared 1 base from V and 4 bases from J, leaving 11 bases between.

A note on this clone: Other DNA sequences from this sample encode an identical CDR3 as well. This chain joins TRBV7-3 and TRBJ2-2; D uncertain. CDR3 length: 14 amino acids. The germline V gene has CDR1 SGHTA and CDR2 FQGTGA. Trimming left V 1 base short and J 2 bases short, with 5 bases between. The DNA for the CDR3 is TGTGCCAGCAGCTTAAACGGCAACACCGGGGAGCTGTTTTTT. Translated, it gives CASSLNGNTGELFF. Full variable domain (missing parts from reference TRBV7-3 and TRBJ2-2): GAGVSQTPSNKVTEKGKYVELRCDPISGHTALYWYRQSLGQGPEFLIYFQGTGAADDSGLPNDRFFAVRPEGSVSTLKIQRTERGDSAVYLCASSLNGNTGELFFGEGSRLTVL.

This chain links TRBV5-1 with TRBJ2-3; D tentatively reads TRBD1 or TRBD2 (6 bases each). This CDR3 has 14 amino acids. V lost 1 base and J lost 4, with 10 bases in between. The V gene's germline CDR1 is SGHRS and CDR2 YFSETQ. CDR3 loop: CASSLQGRSDTQYF. The CDR3 coding sequence is TGCGCCAGCAGCTTGCAGGGGAGGTCAGATACGCAGTATTTT. Combining the CDR3 with reference TRBV5-1 and TRBJ2-3 gives the whole variable domain KAGVTQTPRYLIKTRGQQVTLSCSPISGHRSVSWYQQTPGQGLQFLFEYFSETQRNKGNFPGRFSGRQFSNSRSEMNVSTLELGDSALYLCASSLQGRSDTQYFGPGTRLTVL.

The V gene is TRBV27, the J gene TRBJ2-3; D is perhaps TRBD1 (5 bases). Germline V lookup: CDR1 MNHEY, CDR2 SMNVEV (reference sequence). V gave up 2 bases and J gave up 7 bases, with 10 bases separating them. The CDR3 contains 13 residues. The CDR3 nucleotides are TGTGCCAGCAGTTTAGGGGCCGGATATACGCAGTATTTT. Translation: CASSLGAGYTQYF.

In the case of this clone: The same CDR3 also results from other DNA sequences found in this sample. This sequence joins TRBV20-1 and TRBJ2-5; no reliable D call. Germline V gives CDR1 DFQATT, CDR2 SNEGSKA (reference sequence). Trimming took 2 bases from V and 2 from J, leaving 3 bases between them. The CDR3 is made up of 11 amino acids. CDR3 DNA: TGCAGTGCTAGAACACAAGAGACCCAGTACTTC. Translating it yields CSARTQETQYF.

The chain couples TRBV5-1 to TRBJ2-3; unclear D gene. The V end lost 6 bases, the J end lost 0 bases, and 14 bases lay between the germline ends. Germline assignment: CDR1 SGHRS and CDR2 YFSETQ. This CDR3 region has 15 residues. CDR3 sequence (DNA): TGCGCCAGCAACACCCCGGGCCTGAGCACAGATACGCAGTATTTT. This sequence encodes CASNTPGLSTDTQYF.

The J gene is TRBJ1-3, the V gene TRBV2; D remains unclear. Trimming took off 7 bases at V and 2 bases at J, with 12 bases between the two ends. Germline CDR1 and CDR2: SNHLY and FYNNEI. CDR3 length: 14 residues. The CDR3 coding sequence is TGTGCCAGCACCCCCCGCGTCCCTGGAAACACCATATATTTT. Its translation is CASTPRVPGNTIYF.

V and J are TRBV11-3 and TRBJ2-1; D uncertain. Trimming removed 2 bases from V and 6 bases from J, with 8 bases in between. The germline V gene encodes CDR1 SGHNT and CDR2 YENEEA. CDR3 length: 13 amino acids. The CDR3 DNA is TGTGCCAGCAGCTTATTAGAGGCCAATGAGCAGTTCTTC. It specifies CASSLLEANEQFF.

For the CDR3, the DNA is TGTGCCAGCAGCTTAGCGGGTGCTAGCGGGAGAACAGATACGCAGTATTTT. Amino acids: CASSLAGASGRTDTQYF. V usage is TRBV7-9 and J usage is TRBJ2-3; TRBD2 aligns across 10 bases. The CDR3 consists of 17 residues. V lost 0 bases to trimming and J lost 3 bases; unmatched junction nucleotides: 6. Germline V gene data show CDR1 as SEHNR and CDR2 as FQNEAQ (reference sequence).

The CDR3 sequence: CASSGRLGDIQYF. As DNA, the CDR3 is TGCGCCAGCAGCGGGAGACTTGGGGACATTCAGTACTTC. This rearrangement joins TRBV4-3 to TRBJ2-4; a weak D match, TRBD2 (5 bases). The ends were cut back, 5 bases at V and 8 bases at J, with 13 bases in the middle. Germline loops: CDR1 LGHNA, CDR2 YSLEER. This CDR3 comprises 13 residues.

The V call is TRBV4-1, the J call TRBJ2-7; perhaps TRBD1 as D (6 bases). The V end lost 4 bases, the J end lost 0 bases, and 13 bases lay between the germline ends. There are 15 residues in the CDR3. Germline loops: CDR1 MGHRA, CDR2 YSYEKL. For the CDR3, the DNA is TGCGCCAGCAGCCGGCAAACAGGGAGCTCCTACGAGCAGTACTTC. Its protein product is CASSRQTGSSYEQYF.

V and J are TRBV6-1 and TRBJ1-2; possible D gene TRBD1, 6 bases. The CDR3 is 17 amino acids. Germline CDR1 is MNHNS and CDR2 is SASEGT. Between the trimmed V and J ends, which lost 2 bases and 1 base, there was a span of 17 bases. For the CDR3, the DNA is TGTGCCAGCAGTGAAAGACCCGAAGGACAGTTTAACTATGGCTACACCTTC. The encoded protein is CASSERPEGQFNYGYTF.

In its sample, this clone was seen a few times. The chain carries TRBV28 and TRBJ1-1; D is unclear. The CDR3 consists of 16 residues. Looked up from germline, CDR1 is MDHEN and CDR2 is SYDVKM. The V gene lost 6 bases and the J gene lost 1 base, with 18 bases spanning the gap. The chain's CDR3 is CASRPSLGLRNTEAFF. The CDR3 coding sequence is TGTGCCAGCAGACCTTCTTTGGGATTGAGGAACACTGAAGCTTTCTTT.

The gene calls are TRBV11-2 and TRBJ2-5; 7 bases match TRBD2. Germline V lookup: CDR1 SGHAT, CDR2 FQNNGV. CDR3 length: 13 amino acids. V dropped 5 bases and J dropped 5; count of bases not matched to a gene: 5. CDR3 bases: TGTGCCAGCAGCCCCCGGGAGGCTGAGACCCAGTACTTC. Translating gives CASSPREAETQYF.

The chain has TRBV28 and TRBJ1-5; D is perhaps TRBD1 (6 bases). The CDR3 has 18 amino acids. The germline V gene has CDR1 MDHEN and CDR2 SYDVKM. Trimming left V 0 bases short and J 2 bases short, with 17 bases between. DNA for the CDR3: TGTGCCAGCAGTTTATGGGGGGCCCTAACAGATGGCAATCAGCCCCAGCATTTT. It encodes CASSLWGALTDGNQPQHF. Looking up the rest from reference TRBV28 and TRBJ1-5 gives the full variable domain: DVKVTQSSRYLVKRTGEKVFLECVQDMDHENMFWYRQDPGLGLRLIYFSYDVKMKEKGDIPEGYSVSREKKERFSLILESASTNQTSMYLCASSLWGALTDGNQPQHFGDGTRLSIL.

This rearrangement joins TRBV2 to TRBJ1-5; D is ambiguous. CDR1 and CDR2 from the germline V gene are SNHLY and FYNNEI. The germline V and J ends were trimmed by 6 bases and 2 bases, with 8 bases remaining between them. The CDR3 totals 13 residues. CDR3 DNA sequence: TGTGCCAGCAGGGGAGAGCGCAATCAGCCCCAGCATTTT. Protein sequence: CASRGERNQPQHF.

The table lists this clone with a count of one. CDR3 amino acids: CASSLQGRGEKLFF. CDR3 coding DNA: TGTGCCAGCAGCCTACAGGGGAGGGGTGAAAAACTGTTTTTT. The rearrangement uses TRBV28 and TRBJ1-4, with TRBD1 matching over 7 bases. The CDR3 has 14 residues. The V segment lost 6 bases and the J segment 7 bases; nucleotides outside the gene matches: 8. From germline, CDR1 is MDHEN and CDR2 SYDVKM.

V is TRBV16 and J is TRBJ1-2; TRBD1 aligns across 7 bases. Germline CDR1 and CDR2: KGHSY and FQNENV. Unmatched junction bases numbered 4, after V lost 2 bases and J lost 4 bases. This CDR3 is 14 amino acids long. CDR3 sequence: CASSQPGTVYGYTF. The CDR3 DNA reads as TGTGCCAGCAGCCAACCCGGGACAGTCTATGGCTACACCTTC.

The CDR3 region has the DNA TGTGCCAGCAGCCCCCAAGTAGGGGTAGGGATCTACACCTTC. Translated, it gives CASSPQVGVGIYTF. This chain connects TRBV7-6 to TRBJ1-2, with D tentatively TRBD1 (5 bases). Trimming cost V 5 bases and J 10 bases, with 20 bases left between them. Germline-derived CDR1 and CDR2 are SGHVS and FNYEAQ. The CDR3 is made up of 14 amino acids.

In its sample, this clone was seen once. The rearrangement links TRBV7-9 to TRBJ2-6; the match to TRBD1 covers 11 bases. The V gene end was trimmed by 5 bases and the J gene end by 1 base; junction bases not matched to a gene: 7. This CDR3 has 18 amino acids. The germline gives CDR1 SEHNR, CDR2 FQNEAQ (reference sequence). CDR3 amino acids: CASSTRTGGSSGANVLTF. The CDR3 bases are TGTGCCAGCAGCACCCGGACAGGGGGCTCTTCTGGGGCCAACGTCCTGACTTTC.

The chain employs TRBV6-6 and TRBJ2-1; a possible D gene is TRBD1 (6 bases). The CDR3 is 15 amino acids. CDR1 is MNHNY and CDR2 is SVGAGI in the germline V gene (reference sequence). With 2 bases removed from V and 5 bases from J, the gap between germline ends came to 13 bases. CDR3 protein: CASSYDARGNNEQFF. CDR3 coding DNA: TGTGCCAGCAGTTACGATGCCAGGGGCAACAATGAGCAGTTCTTC.

The V gene is TRBV30, the J gene TRBJ1-3, with D unresolved. V gave up 2 bases and J gave up 10 bases, with 18 bases separating them. The germline V gene has CDR1 GTSNPN and CDR2 SVGIG (reference sequence). CDR3 length: 14 residues. CDR3 protein: CAWSFNRGPGTIYF. CDR3 in DNA: TGTGCCTGGAGTTTTAACAGAGGCCCGGGGACCATATATTTT.

This clone was seen only once. J is TRBJ2-7 and V is TRBV18; 8 nucleotides agree with TRBD1. V trimming: 6 bases; J trimming: 7 bases; junction bases outside the gene matches: 11. This CDR3 is 14 amino acids long. The germline gives CDR1 KGHSH, CDR2 LQKENI. The CDR3 coding sequence is TGTGCCAGCTCCCCCGCCCAGGGGGCAAGGGAGCAGTACTTC. Translating it yields CASSPAQGAREQYF.

This clone was seen just once. The genes are TRBV6-1 and TRBJ1-1; TRBD1 aligns across 7 bases. Germline values: CDR1 MNHNS, CDR2 SASEGT. CDR3 size: 14 residues. With V trimmed by 6 bases and J by 2 bases, 6 bases remained unmatched. The CDR3: CASSTGTVNTEAFF. CDR3 DNA: TGTGCCAGCAGCACCGGGACAGTTAACACTGAAGCTTTCTTT.

The chain is built from TRBV5-1 and TRBJ1-4, with D unresolved. The CDR3 loop spans 16 amino acids. CDR1 and CDR2 (germline): SGHRS, YFSETQ. Trimming pared 3 bases from V and 8 bases from J, leaving 20 bases between. CDR3 residues: CASSWAGPQINEKLFF. The CDR3, as DNA: TGCGCCAGCAGCTGGGCTGGACCCCAAATCAACGAAAAACTGTTTTTT. The whole variable domain, filled in from reference TRBV5-1 and TRBJ1-4, reads KAGVTQTPRYLIKTRGQQVTLSCSPISGHRSVSWYQQTPGQGLQFLFEYFSETQRNKGNFPGRFSGRQFSNSRSEMNVSTLELGDSALYLCASSWAGPQINEKLFFGSGTQLSVL.

J is TRBJ2-7 and V is TRBV5-4; 15 nucleotides line up with TRBD2. V gave up 5 bases and J gave up 5 bases; unmatched junction bases: 11. Germline V CDR1 and CDR2: SGHNT, YYREEE (reference sequence). The CDR3 is 17 amino acids. This chain's CDR3 is CASRGGLAGGRSHEQYF. In DNA form, the CDR3 reads TGTGCCAGCAGGGGTGGACTAGCGGGAGGGAGGAGCCACGAGCAGTACTTC.

The genes are TRBV4-1 and TRBJ1-2, with TRBD1 identical over 11 bases. Germline assignment: CDR1 MGHRA and CDR2 YSYEKL. The CDR3 spans 14 residues. V lost 2 bases and J lost 7; bases outside the gene matches: 3. CDR3: CASSQPGTGGGYTF. The CDR3, as DNA: TGCGCCAGCAGCCAACCCGGGACAGGGGGTGGCTACACCTTC.